This entry lists 6 T cell receptor beta chains sequenced from one sample in a study of cytomegalovirus exposure and HLA in healthy donors. Assay used: immunoSEQ multiplex PCR; TCRdb lists only in-frame clones, some missing. Seen here are some 320,000 clones, approximately 90% observed once, and the top ten hold approximately 1.1%. The sequenced sample was PBMCs. The receptors originated from a woman aged 30 to 39 in good health and CMV-seropositive.

The chain couples TRBV6-5 to TRBJ2-1; D is undetermined. The CDR3 extends over 14 amino acids. Germline V CDR1 and CDR2: MNHEY, SVGAGI. Deletions cut 7 bases from V and 14 bases from J, with 24 bases between. The CDR3 sequence: CASTNLSGPDFEFF. In nucleotides, the CDR3 is TGTGCCAGCACCAACCTCTCTGGGCCCGATTTTGAGTTCTTC.

The chain couples TRBV4-1 to TRBJ2-3; TRBD1 might be the D (5 bases). Trimming left V 0 bases short and J 2 bases short, with 9 bases between. CDR1 is MGHRA and CDR2 is YSYEKL in the germline V gene. This CDR3 region has 15 residues. CDR3 residues: CASSQEDRTTDTQYF. The CDR3 coding sequence is TGCGCCAGCAGCCAAGAAGACAGAACCACAGATACGCAGTATTTT.

This CDR3 is CASSFGHTGGRYNEQFF. The CDR3 nucleotides read TGTGCCAGCAGCTTTGGACATACCGGCGGGAGGTATAATGAGCAGTTCTTC. The V and J genes are TRBV5-6 and TRBJ2-1, with 8 bases fitting TRBD2. Germline trimming cut 2 bases from V and 7 bases from J; bases unmatched to any gene: 14. There are 17 residues in the CDR3. The V gene's germline CDR1 is SGHDT and CDR2 YYEEEE.

CDR3 region: CASSLESGVTTNTEAFF. The CDR3, as DNA: TGTGCCAGCAGCTTAGAGTCAGGAGTTACGACGAACACTGAAGCTTTCTTT. The V call is TRBV7-8, the J call TRBJ1-1, with D unresolved. V shed 1 base and J shed 1 base, with 16 bases lying between them. In germline, CDR1 is SGHVS, CDR2 FQNEAQ. This CDR3 is 17 amino acids long.

V gene TRBV7-2 combines with J gene TRBJ2-7; 9 bases are shared with TRBD1. CDR3 size: 15 residues. The trim removed 5 bases at V and 6 bases at J, leaving 11 bases unmatched. Per the germline V gene, CDR1 is SGHTA and CDR2 is FQGNSA. The DNA for the CDR3 is TGTGCCAGCAGCCCTGGCGGGACAGGGACCACCGAGCAGTACTTC. As protein: CASSPGGTGTTEQYF.

V is TRBV4-2 and J is TRBJ2-3; D is ambiguous. V was clipped by 0 bases and J by 2 bases, with 6 bases between them. The germline CDR1 and CDR2 sequences are LGHNA and YNFKEQ. The CDR3 length is 14 residues. CDR3 sequence (DNA): TGTGCCAGCAGCCAAGATCCCGACACAGATACGCAGTATTTT. Translated: CASSQDPDTDTQYF.